One sample yielded the 8 T cell receptor beta chains listed below, sequenced in a study of cytomegalovirus exposure and HLA in healthy donors (dated by TCRdb to between 2016 and 2019). Library method: the immunoSEQ multiplex PCR assay. A mixture of 60 forward primers for TCR Vbeta segments and 13 reverse primers for TCR Jbeta segments was used in the multiplex PCR. What TCRdb holds here is the immuneACCESS table cut down to in-frame rearrangements. Part of the clones is not present; checked against another copy, under half of the missing clones reflect an unresolved V gene, and the others are unexplained. This sample gives 200,000 to 250,000 clones in total; roughly 84% of them show up just once. The ten largest clones represent approximately 0.71% of the sample. Sequenced sample: PBMCs. These TCRs come from a boy aged 2-15 years in good health and CMV-seronegative.

The V call is TRBV6-5, the J call TRBJ2-7; tentatively, D is TRBD1 (6 bases). CDR1 and CDR2 from the germline V gene are MNHEY and SVGAGI. V gave up 0 bases and J gave up 2 bases, with 14 bases separating them. This CDR3 has 16 amino acids. The CDR3 coding sequence is TGTGCCAGCAGTTACTCGTTGGGCCAGGGGACCTACGAGCAGTACTTC. Its protein is CASSYSLGQGTYEQYF.

This clone appeared a single time. The chain carries TRBV18 and TRBJ2-1; TRBD1 is a possible D gene (5 bases). The germline V and J ends were trimmed by 3 bases and 6 bases, with 6 bases remaining between them. In germline, CDR1 is KGHSH, CDR2 LQKENI. The CDR3 totals 12 residues. The CDR3 here is CASSPDSNEQFF. CDR3 coding DNA: TGTGCCAGCTCACCCGACAGCAATGAGCAGTTCTTC.

CDR3 region: CASSLVRPDTQYF. The CDR3 bases are TGTGCCAGCAGCTTAGTCAGGCCAGATACGCAGTATTTT. The genes are TRBV7-2 and TRBJ2-3; D remains unclear. The germline V and J ends were trimmed by 1 base and 4 bases, with 6 bases remaining between them. The CDR3 has 13 residues. Germline CDR1 and CDR2: SGHTA and FQGNSA. Looking up the rest from reference TRBV7-2 and TRBJ2-3 gives the full variable domain: GAGVSQSPSNKVTEKGKDVELRCDPISGHTALYWYRQSLGQGLEFLIYFQGNSAPDKSGLPSDRFSAERTGGSVSTLTIQRTQQEDSAVYLCASSLVRPDTQYFGPGTRLTVL.

This chain uses TRBV28 with TRBJ2-7; D perhaps matches TRBD2 (6 bases). The length of the CDR3 is 16 residues. Looked up from germline, CDR1 is MDHEN and CDR2 is SYDVKM. Between the trimmed V and J ends, which lost 3 bases and 0 bases, there was a span of 15 bases. The CDR3 reads CASSFEGGAFSYEQYF. CDR3 in DNA: TGTGCCAGCAGTTTTGAAGGCGGGGCGTTCTCCTACGAGCAGTACTTC. The full variable domain, rest sourced from reference TRBV28 and TRBJ2-7, is DVKVTQSSRYLVKRTGEKVFLECVQDMDHENMFWYRQDPGLGLRLIYFSYDVKMKEKGDIPEGYSVSREKKERFSLILESASTNQTSMYLCASSFEGGAFSYEQYFGPGTRLTVT.

The J gene is TRBJ1-1, the V gene TRBV5-8, with unresolved D. Trimming cost V 1 base and J 5 bases, with 12 bases left between them. The germline CDR1 and CDR2 sequences are SGHTS and YDEGEE. The CDR3 runs to 14 residues. CDR3 DNA sequence: TGTGCCAGCAGCTTGTGGATTTCGAGGACTGAAGCTTTCTTT. Amino acid sequence: CASSLWISRTEAFF.

The V and J genes are TRBV7-2 and TRBJ2-3; 12 nucleotides line up with TRBD2. V was pared by 5 bases and J by 5 bases, with 11 bases of the junction left unmatched. Per germline, CDR1 SGHTA and CDR2 FQGNSA. This CDR3 is 17 amino acids long. In DNA form, the CDR3 reads TGTGCCAGCAGCCCAGGACTAGCGGGGTTGCACATAGATACGCAGTATTTT. Amino acid sequence: CASSPGLAGLHIDTQYF.

The genes are TRBV5-1 and TRBJ2-5; 12 bases fit TRBD2. The DNA end lines up better with TRBJ2-7; the J call may be wrong. The germline gives CDR1 SGHRS, CDR2 YFSETQ. The CDR3 is made up of 18 amino acids. In nucleotides, the CDR3 is TGCGCCAGCAGTCTGCAACCCTCCGGGACTAGCGGGTCCTACGAGCAGTACTTC. It is translated as CASSLQPSGTSGSYEQYF.

The chain joins TRBV7-9 to TRBJ2-3, with TRBD1 as a possible D gene (5 bases). Trimming removed 1 base from V and 2 bases from J, with 7 bases in between. The CDR3 contains 14 residues. The germline gives CDR1 SEHNR, CDR2 FQNEAQ (reference sequence). The chain's CDR3 is CASSLEQVTDTQYF. CDR3 DNA: TGTGCCAGCAGCTTAGAACAGGTCACAGATACGCAGTATTTT.